This record covers a single T cell receptor beta chain. What it recognizes is unknown. V gave up 8 bases and J gave up 7 bases, with 9 bases separating them. Germline values: CDR1 SNHLY, CDR2 FYNNEI. This CDR3 has 12 residues. Profiling relied on immunoSEQ multiplex PCR, and the TCRdb table lists in-frame clones only, not all of them. The profile shows 24,000 or so clones, about 91% of them singletons. This entry belongs to a study of T cells in localized non-small cell lung cancer. Study-wide findings and caveats: Clonality of T cells reached its maximum in uninvolved adjacent lung, surpassing tumor.

The clonotype comes from a woman aged 35 to 70 with stage III lung adenocarcinoma. The sequenced sample was peripheral blood mononuclear cells, obtained before any cancer treatment. The V call is TRBV2, the J call TRBJ1-6; perhaps TRBD1 as D (5 bases). CDR3 bases: TGTGCCAGCGGGGGAAACAATTCACCCCTCCACTTT. Encoded protein: CASGGNNSPLHF.